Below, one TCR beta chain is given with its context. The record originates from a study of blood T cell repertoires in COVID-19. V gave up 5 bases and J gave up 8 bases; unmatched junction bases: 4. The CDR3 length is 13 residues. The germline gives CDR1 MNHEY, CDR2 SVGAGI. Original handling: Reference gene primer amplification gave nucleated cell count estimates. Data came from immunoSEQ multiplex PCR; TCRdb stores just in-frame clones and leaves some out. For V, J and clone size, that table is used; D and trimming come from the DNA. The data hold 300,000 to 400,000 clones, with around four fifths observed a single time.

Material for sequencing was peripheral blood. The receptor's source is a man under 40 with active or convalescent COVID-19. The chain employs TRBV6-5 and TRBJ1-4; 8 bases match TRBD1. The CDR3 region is CASSLTGEEKLFF. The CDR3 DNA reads TGTGCCAGCAGTCTGACAGGGGAAGAAAAACTGTTTTTT.